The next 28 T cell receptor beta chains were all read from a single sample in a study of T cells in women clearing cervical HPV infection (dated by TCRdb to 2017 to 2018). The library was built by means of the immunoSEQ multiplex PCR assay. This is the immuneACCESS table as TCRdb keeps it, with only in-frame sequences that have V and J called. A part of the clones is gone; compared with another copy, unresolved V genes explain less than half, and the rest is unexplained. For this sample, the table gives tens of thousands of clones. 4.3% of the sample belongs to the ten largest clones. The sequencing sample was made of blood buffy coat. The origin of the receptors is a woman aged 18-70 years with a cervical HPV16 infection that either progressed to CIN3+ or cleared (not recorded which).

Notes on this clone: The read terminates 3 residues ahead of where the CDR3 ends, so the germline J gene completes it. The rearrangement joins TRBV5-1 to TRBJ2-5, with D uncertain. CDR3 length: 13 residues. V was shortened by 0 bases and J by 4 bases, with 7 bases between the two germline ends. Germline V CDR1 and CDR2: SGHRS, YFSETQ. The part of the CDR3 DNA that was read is TGCGCCAGCAGCTTGGCCACGGGAGAGACC. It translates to CASSLATGET. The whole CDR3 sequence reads CASSLATGETQYF.

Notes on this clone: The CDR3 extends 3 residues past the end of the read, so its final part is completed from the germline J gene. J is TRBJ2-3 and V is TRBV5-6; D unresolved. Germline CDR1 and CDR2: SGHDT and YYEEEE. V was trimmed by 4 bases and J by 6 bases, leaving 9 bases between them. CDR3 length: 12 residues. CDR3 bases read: TGTGCCAGCAGCCCCTCTAGGGATACG. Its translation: CASSPSRDT. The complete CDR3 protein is CASSPSRDTQYF.

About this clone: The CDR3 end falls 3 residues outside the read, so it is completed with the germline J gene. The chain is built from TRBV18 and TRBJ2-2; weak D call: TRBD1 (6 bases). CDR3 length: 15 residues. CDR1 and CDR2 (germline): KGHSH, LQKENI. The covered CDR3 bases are TGTGCCAGCTCACCGTCGACAGGCGTGGGCGAAAAG. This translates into CASSPSTGVGEK. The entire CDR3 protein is CASSPSTGVGEKLFF.

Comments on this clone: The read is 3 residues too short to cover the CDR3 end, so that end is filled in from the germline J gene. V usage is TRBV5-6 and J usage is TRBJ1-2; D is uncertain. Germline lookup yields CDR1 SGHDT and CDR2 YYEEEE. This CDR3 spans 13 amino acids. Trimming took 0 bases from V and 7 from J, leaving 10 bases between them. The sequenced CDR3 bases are TGTGCCAGCAGCTTGGACGGGTCAAGTGGC. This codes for CASSLDGSSG. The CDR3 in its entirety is CASSLDGSSGYTF.

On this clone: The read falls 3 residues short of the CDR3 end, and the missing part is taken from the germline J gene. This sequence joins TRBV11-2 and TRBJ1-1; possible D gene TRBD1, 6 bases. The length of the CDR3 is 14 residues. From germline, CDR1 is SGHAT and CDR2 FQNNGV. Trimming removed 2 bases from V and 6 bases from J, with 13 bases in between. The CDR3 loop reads CASSLYVGQPEAFF. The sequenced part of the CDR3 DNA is TGTGCCAGCAGCTTATATGTCGGACAGCCTGAA.

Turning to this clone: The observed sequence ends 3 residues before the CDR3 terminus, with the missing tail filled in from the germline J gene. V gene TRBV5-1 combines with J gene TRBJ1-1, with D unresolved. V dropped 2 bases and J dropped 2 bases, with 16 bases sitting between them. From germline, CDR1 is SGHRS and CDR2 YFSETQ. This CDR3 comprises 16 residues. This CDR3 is CASSFFPVASNTEAFF. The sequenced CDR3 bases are TGCGCCAGCAGCTTCTTCCCAGTGGCTAGTAACACTGAA.

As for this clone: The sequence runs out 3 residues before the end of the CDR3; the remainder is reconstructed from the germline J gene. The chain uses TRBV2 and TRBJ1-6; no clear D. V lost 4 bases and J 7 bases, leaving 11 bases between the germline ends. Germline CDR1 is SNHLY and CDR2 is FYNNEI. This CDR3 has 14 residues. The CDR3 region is CASSAIRQNSPLHF. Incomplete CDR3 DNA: TGTGCCAGCAGTGCAATCCGACAAAATTCACCC.

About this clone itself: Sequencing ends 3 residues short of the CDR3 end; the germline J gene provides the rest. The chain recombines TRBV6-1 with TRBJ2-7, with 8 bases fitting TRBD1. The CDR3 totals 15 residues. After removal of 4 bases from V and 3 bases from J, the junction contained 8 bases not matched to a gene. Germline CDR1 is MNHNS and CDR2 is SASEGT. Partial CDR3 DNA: TGTGCCAGCAGTGCCGGACAGGGCGGGATCTACGAG. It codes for CASSAGQGGIYE. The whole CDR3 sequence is CASSAGQGGIYEQYF.

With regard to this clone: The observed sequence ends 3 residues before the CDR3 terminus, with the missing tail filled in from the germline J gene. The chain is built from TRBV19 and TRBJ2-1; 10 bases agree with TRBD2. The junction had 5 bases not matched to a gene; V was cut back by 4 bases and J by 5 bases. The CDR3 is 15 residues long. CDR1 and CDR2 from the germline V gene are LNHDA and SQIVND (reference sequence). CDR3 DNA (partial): TGTGCCAGTAGTAGACTAGCGGGCCTTGACAATGAG. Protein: CASSRLAGLDNE. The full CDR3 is CASSRLAGLDNEQFF.

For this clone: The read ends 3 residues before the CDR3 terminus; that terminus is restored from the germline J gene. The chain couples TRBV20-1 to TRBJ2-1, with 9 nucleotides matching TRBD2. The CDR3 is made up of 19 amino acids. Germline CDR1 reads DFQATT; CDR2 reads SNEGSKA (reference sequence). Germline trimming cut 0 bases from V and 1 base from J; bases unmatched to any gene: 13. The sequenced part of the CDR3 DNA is TGCAGTGCTAGAGAGAGCCGTCAGGCTAGCGGGGAATCCTACAATGAG. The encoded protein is CSARESRQASGESYNE. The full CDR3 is CSARESRQASGESYNEQFF.

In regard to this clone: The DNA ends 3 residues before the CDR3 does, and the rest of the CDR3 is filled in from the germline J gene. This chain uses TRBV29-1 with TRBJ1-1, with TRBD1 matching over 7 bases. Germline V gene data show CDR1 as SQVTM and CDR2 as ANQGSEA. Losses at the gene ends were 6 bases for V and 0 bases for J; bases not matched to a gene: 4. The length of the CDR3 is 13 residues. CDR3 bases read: TGCAGCGTAAACAGGGGCATGAACACTGAA. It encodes CSVNRGMNTE. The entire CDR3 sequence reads CSVNRGMNTEAFF.

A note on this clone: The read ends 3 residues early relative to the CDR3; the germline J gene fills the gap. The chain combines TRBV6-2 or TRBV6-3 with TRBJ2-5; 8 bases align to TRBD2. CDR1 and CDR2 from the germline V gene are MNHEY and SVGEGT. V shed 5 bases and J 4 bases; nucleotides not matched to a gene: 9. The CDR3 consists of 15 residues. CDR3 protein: CASSKTAGVGETQYF. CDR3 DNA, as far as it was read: TGTGCCAGCAGTAAGACAGCGGGAGTCGGAGAGACC.

CDR3 amino acids: CASSLGQGDEKLFF. The CDR3 bases that were read are TGTGCCAGCAGCTTGGGGCAGGGAGATGAAAAA. The genes are TRBV11-3 and TRBJ1-4, with D maybe TRBD1 (5 bases). The read terminates 3 residues ahead of where the CDR3 ends, so the germline J gene completes it. The germline V and J ends were trimmed by 3 bases and 6 bases, with 11 bases remaining between them. CDR3 length equals 14 residues. The germline V gene encodes CDR1 SGHNT and CDR2 YENEEA.

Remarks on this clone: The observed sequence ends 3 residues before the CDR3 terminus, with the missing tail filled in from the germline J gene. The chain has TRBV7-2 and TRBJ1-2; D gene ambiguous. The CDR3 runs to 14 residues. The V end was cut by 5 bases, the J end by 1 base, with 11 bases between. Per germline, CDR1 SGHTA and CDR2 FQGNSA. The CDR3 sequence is CASSLLSVNYGYTF. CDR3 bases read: TGTGCCAGCAGCCTCCTATCCGTTAACTATGGC. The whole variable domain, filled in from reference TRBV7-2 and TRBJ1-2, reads GAGVSQSPSNKVTEKGKDVELRCDPISGHTALYWYRQSLGQGLEFLIYFQGNSAPDKSGLPSDRFSAERTGGSVSTLTIQRTQQEDSAVYLCASSLLSVNYGYTFGSGTRLTVV.

The covered CDR3 bases are TGCGCCAGCAGCTTGGCCTCAGGGGCGGAGACC. This translates into CASSLASGAET. The complete CDR3 reads CASSLASGAETQYF. The genes are TRBV5-1 and TRBJ2-5; tentatively, D is TRBD1 (6 bases). The sequenced fragment ends 3 residues before the CDR3 boundary, so the rest is inferred from the germline J gene. V dropped 0 bases and J dropped 5 bases, with 11 bases sitting between them. Germline CDR1 reads SGHRS; CDR2 reads YFSETQ. This CDR3 region has 14 residues.

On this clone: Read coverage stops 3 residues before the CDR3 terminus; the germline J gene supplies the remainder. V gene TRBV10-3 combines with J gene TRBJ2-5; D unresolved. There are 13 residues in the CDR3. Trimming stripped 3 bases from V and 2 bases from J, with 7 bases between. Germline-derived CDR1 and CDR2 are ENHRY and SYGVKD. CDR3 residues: CAISERAQETQYF. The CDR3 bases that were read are TGTGCCATCAGTGAAAGGGCTCAAGAGACC.

Partial CDR3 DNA: TGTGCCAGCTCACCACCTGATTCTAACTATGGT. This translates into CASSPPDSNYG. The CDR3 as a whole reads CASSPPDSNYGQYF. The rearrangement links TRBV18 to TRBJ2-4; D not certain. From the germline J gene comes the end of the CDR3, since the read stops 3 residues before it. The germline gives CDR1 KGHSH, CDR2 LQKENI. This CDR3 has 14 amino acids.

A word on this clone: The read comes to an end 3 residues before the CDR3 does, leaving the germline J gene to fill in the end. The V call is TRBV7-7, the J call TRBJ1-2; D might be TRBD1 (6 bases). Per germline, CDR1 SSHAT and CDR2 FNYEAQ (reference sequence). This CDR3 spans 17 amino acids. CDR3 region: CASSLAQAGGGTDTYTF. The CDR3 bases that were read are TGTGCCAGCAGCTTAGCACAAGCGGGGGGCGGCACAGATACC.

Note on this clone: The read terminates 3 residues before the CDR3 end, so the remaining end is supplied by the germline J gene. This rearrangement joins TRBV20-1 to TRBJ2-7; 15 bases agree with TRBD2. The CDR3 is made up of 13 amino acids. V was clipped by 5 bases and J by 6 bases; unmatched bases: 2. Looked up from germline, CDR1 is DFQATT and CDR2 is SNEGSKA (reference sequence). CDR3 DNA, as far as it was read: TGCAGTGCTGGGGGACTAGCGGGAGGCGAG. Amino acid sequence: CSAGGLAGGE. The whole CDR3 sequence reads CSAGGLAGGEQYF.

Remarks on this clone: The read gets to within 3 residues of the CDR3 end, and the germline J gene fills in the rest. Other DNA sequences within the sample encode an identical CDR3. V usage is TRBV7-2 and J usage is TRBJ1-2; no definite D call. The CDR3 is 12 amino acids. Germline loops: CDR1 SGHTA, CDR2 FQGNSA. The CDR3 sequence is CASSPLSDTYTF. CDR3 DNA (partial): TGTGCCAGCAGCCCGTTGTCAGATACC.

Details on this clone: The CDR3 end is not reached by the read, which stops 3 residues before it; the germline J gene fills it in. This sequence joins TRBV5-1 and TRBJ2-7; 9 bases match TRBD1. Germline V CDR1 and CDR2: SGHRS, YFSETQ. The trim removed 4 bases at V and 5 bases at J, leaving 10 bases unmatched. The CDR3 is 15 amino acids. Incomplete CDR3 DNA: TGCGCCAGCAGCCCCGGGACAGGGAGAGTCCACGAG. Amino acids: CASSPGTGRVHE. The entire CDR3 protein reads CASSPGTGRVHEQYF. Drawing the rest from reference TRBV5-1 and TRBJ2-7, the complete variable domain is KAGVTQTPRYLIKTRGQQVTLSCSPISGHRSVSWYQQTPGQGLQFLFEYFSETQRNKGNFPGRFSGRQFSNSRSEMNVSTLELGDSALYLCASSPGTGRVHEQYFGPGTRLTVT.

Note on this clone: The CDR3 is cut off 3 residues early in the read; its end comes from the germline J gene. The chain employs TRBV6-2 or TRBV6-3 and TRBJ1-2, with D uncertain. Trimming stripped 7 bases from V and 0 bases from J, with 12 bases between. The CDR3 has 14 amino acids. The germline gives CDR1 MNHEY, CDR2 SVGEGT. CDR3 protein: CASTDHPTNYGYTF. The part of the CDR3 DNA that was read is TGTGCCAGCACCGATCACCCTACTAACTATGGC.

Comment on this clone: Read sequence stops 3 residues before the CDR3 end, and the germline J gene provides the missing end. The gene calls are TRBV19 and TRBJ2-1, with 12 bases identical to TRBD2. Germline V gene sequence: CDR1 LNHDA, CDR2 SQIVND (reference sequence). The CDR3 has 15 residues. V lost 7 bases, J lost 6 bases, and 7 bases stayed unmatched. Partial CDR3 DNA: TGTGCCAGTACCGTACTAGCGGGAGGCCCCAATGAG. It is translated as CASTVLAGGPNE. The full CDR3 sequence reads CASTVLAGGPNEQFF.

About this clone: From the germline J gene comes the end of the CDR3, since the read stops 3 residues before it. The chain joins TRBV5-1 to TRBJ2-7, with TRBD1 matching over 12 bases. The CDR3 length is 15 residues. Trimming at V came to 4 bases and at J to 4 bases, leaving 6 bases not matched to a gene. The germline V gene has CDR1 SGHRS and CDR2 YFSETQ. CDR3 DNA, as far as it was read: TGCGCCAGCAGCCTAGGGACAGGGGGCGTTTACGAG. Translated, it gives CASSLGTGGVYE. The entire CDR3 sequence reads CASSLGTGGVYEQYF.

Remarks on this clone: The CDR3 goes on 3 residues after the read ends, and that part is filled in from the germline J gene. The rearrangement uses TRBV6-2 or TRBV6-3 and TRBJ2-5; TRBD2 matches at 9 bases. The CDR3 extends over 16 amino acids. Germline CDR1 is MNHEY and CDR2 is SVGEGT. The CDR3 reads CASSYHRASGADTQYF. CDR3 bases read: TGTGCCAGCAGTTACCACCGGGCTAGCGGGGCGGATACC.

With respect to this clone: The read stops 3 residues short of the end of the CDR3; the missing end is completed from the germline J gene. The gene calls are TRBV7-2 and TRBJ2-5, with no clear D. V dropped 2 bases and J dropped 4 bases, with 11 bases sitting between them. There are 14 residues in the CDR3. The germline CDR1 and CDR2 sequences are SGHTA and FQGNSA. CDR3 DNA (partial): TGTGCCAGCAGCTTAAGAGGAACGGGAGAGACC. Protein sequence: CASSLRGTGET. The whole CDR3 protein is CASSLRGTGETQYF.

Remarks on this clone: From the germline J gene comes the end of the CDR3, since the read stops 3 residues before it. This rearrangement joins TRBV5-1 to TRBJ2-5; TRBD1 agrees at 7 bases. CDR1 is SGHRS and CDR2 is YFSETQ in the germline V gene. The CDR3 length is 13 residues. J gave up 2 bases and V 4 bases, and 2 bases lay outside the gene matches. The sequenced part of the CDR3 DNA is TGCGCCAGCAGCGTGGACAGGCAAGAGACC. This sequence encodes CASSVDRQET. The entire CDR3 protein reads CASSVDRQETQYF.

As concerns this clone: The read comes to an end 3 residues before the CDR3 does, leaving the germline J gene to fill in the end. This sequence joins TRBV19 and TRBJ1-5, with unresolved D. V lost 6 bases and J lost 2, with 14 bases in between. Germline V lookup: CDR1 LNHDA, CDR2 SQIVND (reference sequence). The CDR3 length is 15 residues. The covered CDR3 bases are TGTGCCAGTAGGATGATATCTTCAGGCAATCAGCCC. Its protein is CASRMISSGNQP. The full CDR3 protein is CASRMISSGNQPQHF.